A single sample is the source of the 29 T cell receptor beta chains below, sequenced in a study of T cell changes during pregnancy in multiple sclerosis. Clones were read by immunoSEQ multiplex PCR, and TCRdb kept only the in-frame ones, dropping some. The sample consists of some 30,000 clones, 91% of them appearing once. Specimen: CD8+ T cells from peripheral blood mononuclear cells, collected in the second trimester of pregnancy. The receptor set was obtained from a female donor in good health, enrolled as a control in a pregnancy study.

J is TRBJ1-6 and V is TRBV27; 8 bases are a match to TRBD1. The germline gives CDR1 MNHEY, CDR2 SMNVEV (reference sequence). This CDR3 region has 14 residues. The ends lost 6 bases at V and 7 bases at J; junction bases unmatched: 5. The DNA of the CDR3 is TGTGCCAGCAGCACACAGGGGGGGAATTCACCCCTCCACTTT. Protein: CASSTQGGNSPLHF.

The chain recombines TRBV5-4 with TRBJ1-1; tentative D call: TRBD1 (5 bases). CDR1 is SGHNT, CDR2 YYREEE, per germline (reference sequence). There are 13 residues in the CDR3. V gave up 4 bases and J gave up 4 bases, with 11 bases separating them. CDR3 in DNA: TGTGCCAGCAGCAACCTGGGGGGCACTGAAGCTTTCTTT. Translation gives CASSNLGGTEAFF.

The CDR3 here is CASSSDRGHGYTF. The CDR3 DNA reads as TGTGCCAGCAGCTCGGACAGGGGGCATGGCTACACCTTC. The rearrangement uses TRBV5-4 and TRBJ1-2; 11 bases map to TRBD1. Germline V gene lookup returns CDR1 SGHNT and CDR2 YYREEE (reference sequence). V was clipped by 3 bases and J by 6 bases; unmatched bases: 1. The CDR3 sequence is 13 residues long.

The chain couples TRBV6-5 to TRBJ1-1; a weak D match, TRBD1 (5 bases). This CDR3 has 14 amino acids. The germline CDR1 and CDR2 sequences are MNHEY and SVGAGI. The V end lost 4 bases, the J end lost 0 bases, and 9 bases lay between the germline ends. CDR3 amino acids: CASSSTALNTEAFF. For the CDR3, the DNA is TGTGCCAGCAGTTCGACAGCCCTGAACACTGAAGCTTTCTTT.

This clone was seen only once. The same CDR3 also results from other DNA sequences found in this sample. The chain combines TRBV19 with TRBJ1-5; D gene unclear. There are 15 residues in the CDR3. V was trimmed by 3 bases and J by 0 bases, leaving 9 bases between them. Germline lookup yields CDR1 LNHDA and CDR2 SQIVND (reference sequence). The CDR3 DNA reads TGTGCCAGTAGTATTGGAGCTTATAGCAATCAGCCCCAGCATTTT. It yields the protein CASSIGAYSNQPQHF.

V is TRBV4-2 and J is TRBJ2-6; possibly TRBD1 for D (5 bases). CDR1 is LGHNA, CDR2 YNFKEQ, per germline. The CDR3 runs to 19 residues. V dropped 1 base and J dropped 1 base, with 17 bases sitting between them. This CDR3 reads CASSQARTGSSSGANVLTF. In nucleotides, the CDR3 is TGTGCCAGCAGCCAAGCCCGAACAGGTTCCTCGTCTGGGGCCAACGTCCTGACTTTC.

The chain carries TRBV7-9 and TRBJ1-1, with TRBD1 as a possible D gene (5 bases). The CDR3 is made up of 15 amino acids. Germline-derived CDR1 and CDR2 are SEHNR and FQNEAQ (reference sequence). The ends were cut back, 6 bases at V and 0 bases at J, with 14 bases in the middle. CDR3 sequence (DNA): TGTGCCAGCAGATCCATAGGGGAAGTGAACACTGAAGCTTTCTTT. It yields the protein CASRSIGEVNTEAFF.

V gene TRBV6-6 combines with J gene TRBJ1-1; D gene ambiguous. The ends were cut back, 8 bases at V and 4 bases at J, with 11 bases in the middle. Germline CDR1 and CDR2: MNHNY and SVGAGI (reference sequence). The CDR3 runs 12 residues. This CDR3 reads CASFGEATEAFF. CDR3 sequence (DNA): TGTGCCAGCTTCGGGGAGGCCACTGAAGCTTTCTTT.

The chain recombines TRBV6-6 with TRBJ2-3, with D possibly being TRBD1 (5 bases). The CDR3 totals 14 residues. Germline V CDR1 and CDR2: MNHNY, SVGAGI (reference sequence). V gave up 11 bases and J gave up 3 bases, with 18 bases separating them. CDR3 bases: TGTGCCGCTGCGGAAACAGGAACAACAGATACGCAGTATTTT. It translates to CAAAETGTTDTQYF.

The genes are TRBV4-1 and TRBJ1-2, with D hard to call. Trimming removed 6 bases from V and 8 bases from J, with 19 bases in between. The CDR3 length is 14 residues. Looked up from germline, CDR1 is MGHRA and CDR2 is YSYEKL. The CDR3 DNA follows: TGCGCCAGCAGTGGAATCGCACACCCCAGGGGCTACACCTTC. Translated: CASSGIAHPRGYTF.

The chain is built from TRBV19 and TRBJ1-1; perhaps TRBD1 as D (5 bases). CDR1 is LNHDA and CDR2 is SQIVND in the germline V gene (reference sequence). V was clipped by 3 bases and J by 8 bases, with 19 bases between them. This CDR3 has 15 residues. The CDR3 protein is CASSMMEGFRGEAFF. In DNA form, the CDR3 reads TGTGCCAGTAGTATGATGGAGGGATTCCGGGGCGAAGCTTTCTTT.

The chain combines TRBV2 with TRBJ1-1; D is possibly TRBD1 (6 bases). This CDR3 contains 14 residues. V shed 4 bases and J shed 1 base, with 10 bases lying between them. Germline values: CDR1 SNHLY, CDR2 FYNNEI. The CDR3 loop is CASSVLQGNTEAFF. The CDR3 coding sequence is TGTGCCAGCAGTGTCCTACAGGGGAACACTGAAGCTTTCTTT.

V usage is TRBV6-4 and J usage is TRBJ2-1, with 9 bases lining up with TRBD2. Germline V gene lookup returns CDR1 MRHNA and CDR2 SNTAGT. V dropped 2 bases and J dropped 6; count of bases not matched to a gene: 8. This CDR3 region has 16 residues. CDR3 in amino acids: CASSDDGGGAVNEQFF. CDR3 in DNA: TGTGCCAGCAGTGACGACGGCGGGGGGGCCGTCAATGAGCAGTTCTTC.

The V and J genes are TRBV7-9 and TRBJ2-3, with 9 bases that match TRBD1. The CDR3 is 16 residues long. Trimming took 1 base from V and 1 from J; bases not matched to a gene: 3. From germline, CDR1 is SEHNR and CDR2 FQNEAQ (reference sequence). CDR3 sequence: CASSLGTGAGTDTQYF. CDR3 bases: TGTGCCAGCAGCTTAGGGACAGGGGCCGGCACAGATACGCAGTATTTT.

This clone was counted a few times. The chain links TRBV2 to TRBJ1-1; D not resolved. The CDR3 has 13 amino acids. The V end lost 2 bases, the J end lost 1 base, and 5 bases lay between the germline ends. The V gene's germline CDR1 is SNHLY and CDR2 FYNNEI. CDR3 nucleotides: TGTGCCAGCAGTGAATACGGGAACACTGAAGCTTTCTTT. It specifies CASSEYGNTEAFF. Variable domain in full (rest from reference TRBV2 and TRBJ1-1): EPEVTQTPSHQVTQMGQEVILRCVPISNHLYFYWYRQILGQKVEFLVSFYNNEISEKSEIFDDQFSVERPDGSNFTLKIRSTKLEDSAMYFCASSEYGNTEAFFGQGTRLTVV.

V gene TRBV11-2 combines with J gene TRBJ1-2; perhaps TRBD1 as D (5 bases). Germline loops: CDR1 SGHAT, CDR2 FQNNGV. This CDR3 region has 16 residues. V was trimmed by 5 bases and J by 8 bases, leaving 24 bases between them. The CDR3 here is CASSPPAGPLSEGYTF. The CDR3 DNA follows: TGTGCCAGCAGCCCCCCGGCAGGGCCATTATCTGAGGGCTACACCTTC.

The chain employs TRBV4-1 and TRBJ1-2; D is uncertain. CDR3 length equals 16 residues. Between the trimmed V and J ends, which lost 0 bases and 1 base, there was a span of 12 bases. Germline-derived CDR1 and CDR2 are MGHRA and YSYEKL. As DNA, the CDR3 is TGCGCCAGCAGCCAAGACCTTCAGGAGGGTAACTATGGCTACACCTTC. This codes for CASSQDLQEGNYGYTF.

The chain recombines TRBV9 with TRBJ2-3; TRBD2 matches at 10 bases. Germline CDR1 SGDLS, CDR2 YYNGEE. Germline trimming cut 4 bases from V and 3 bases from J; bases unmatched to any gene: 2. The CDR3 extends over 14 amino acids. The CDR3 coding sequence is TGTGCCAGCAGCCCAGCGGGGGGGACAGATACGCAGTATTTT. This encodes CASSPAGGTDTQYF.

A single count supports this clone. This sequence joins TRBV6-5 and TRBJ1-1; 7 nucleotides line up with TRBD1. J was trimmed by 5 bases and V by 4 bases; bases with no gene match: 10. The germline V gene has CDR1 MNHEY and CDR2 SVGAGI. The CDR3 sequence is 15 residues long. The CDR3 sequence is CASSFFEGGETEAFF. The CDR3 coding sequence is TGTGCCAGCAGTTTCTTCGAAGGGGGCGAAACTGAAGCTTTCTTT.

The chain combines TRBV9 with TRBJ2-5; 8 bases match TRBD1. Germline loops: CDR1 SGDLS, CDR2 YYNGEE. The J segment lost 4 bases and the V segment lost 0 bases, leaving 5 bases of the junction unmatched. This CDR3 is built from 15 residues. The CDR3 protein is CASSVEQGVAETQYF. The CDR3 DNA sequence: TGTGCCAGCAGCGTAGAACAGGGGGTGGCAGAGACCCAGTACTTC.

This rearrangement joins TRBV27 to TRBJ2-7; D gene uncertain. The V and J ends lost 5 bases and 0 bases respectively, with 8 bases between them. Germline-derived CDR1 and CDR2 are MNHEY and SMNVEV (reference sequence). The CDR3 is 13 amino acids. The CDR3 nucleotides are TGTGCCAGCAGTAATGGCAACTCCTACGAGCAGTACTTC. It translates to CASSNGNSYEQYF.

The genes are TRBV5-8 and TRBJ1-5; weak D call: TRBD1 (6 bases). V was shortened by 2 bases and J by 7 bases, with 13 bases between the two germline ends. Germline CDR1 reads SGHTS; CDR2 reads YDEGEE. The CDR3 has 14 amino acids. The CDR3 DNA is TGTGCCAGCAGCTTAGCAGGGGCGAGGCAGCCCCAGCATTTT. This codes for CASSLAGARQPQHF.

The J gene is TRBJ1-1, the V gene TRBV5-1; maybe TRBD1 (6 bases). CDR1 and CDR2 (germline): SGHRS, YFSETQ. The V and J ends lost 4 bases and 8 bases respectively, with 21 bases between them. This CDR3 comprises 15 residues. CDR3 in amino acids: CASSTEQGTREEAFF. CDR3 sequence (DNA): TGCGCCAGCAGCACCGAACAGGGCACCAGGGAAGAAGCTTTCTTT. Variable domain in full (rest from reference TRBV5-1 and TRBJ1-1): KAGVTQTPRYLIKTRGQQVTLSCSPISGHRSVSWYQQTPGQGLQFLFEYFSETQRNKGNFPGRFSGRQFSNSRSEMNVSTLELGDSALYLCASSTEQGTREEAFFGQGTRLTVV.

The CDR3 here is CASSQFGGPHEQYF. In DNA, the CDR3 is TGCGCCAGCAGCCAGTTCGGAGGTCCCCACGAGCAGTACTTC. This chain connects TRBV4-3 to TRBJ2-7; TRBD2 might be the D (5 bases). The germline V gene has CDR1 LGHNA and CDR2 YSLEER. V lost 3 bases and J lost 5, with 14 bases in between. The CDR3 is 14 residues long.

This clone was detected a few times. The CDR3: CAWSSGTGNTEAFF. DNA of the CDR3: TGTGCCTGGAGTTCAGGGACAGGGAACACTGAAGCTTTCTTT. V is TRBV30 and J is TRBJ1-1; 8 positions agree with TRBD1. The germline CDR1 and CDR2 sequences are GTSNPN and SVGIG (reference sequence). Trimming removed 2 bases from V and 1 base from J; junction bases left unmatched: 3. The CDR3 has 14 amino acids.

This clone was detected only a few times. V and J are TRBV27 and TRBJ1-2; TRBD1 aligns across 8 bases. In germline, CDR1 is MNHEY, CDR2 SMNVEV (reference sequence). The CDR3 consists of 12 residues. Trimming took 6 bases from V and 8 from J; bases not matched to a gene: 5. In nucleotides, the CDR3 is TGTGCCAGCAGCCGACAGGGGATCGGCTACACCTTC. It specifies CASSRQGIGYTF.

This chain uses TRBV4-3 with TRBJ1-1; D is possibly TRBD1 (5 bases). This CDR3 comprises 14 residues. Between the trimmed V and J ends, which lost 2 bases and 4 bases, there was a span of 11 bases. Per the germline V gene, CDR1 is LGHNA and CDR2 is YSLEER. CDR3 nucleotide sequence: TGCGCCAGCAGCCAACGTGCGGGGGGCACTGAAGCTTTCTTT. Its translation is CASSQRAGGTEAFF.

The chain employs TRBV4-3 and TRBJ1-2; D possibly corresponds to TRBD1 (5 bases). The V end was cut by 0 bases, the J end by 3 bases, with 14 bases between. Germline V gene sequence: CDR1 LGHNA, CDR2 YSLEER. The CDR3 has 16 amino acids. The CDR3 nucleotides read TGCGCCAGCAGCCAAGATCTGGGGCCGATGGACTATGGCTACACCTTC. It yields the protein CASSQDLGPMDYGYTF.

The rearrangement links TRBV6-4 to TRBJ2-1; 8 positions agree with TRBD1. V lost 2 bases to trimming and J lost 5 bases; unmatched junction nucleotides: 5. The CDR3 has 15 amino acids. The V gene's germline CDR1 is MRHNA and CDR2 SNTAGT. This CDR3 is CASSDMRQGNNEQFF. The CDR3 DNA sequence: TGTGCCAGCAGTGACATGAGACAGGGGAACAATGAGCAGTTCTTC.